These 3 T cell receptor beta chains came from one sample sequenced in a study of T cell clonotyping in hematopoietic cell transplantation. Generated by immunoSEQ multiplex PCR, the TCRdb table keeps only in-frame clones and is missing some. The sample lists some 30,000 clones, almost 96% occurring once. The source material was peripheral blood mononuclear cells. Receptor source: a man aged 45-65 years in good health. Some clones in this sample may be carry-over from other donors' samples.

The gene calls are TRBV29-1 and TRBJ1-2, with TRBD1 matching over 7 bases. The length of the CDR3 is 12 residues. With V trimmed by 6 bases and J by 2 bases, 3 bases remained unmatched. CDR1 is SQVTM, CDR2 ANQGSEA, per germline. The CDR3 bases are TGCAGCGTAGGGACAGCCAACTATGGCTACACCTTC. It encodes CSVGTANYGYTF.

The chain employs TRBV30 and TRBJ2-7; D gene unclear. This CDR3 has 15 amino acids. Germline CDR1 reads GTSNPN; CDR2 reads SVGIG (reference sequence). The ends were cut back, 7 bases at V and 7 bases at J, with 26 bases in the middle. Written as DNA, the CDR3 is TGTGCCTCGCAATCCGCCTCTAACGCCGGGCGGGAGCAGTACTTC. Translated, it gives CASQSASNAGREQYF.

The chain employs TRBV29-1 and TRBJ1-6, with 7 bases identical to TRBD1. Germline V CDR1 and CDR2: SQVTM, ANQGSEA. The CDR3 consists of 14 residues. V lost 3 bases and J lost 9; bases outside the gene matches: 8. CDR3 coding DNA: TGCAGCGTTGAGACAGGGTTGGGGCGTTCACCCCTCCACTTT. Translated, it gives CSVETGLGRSPLHF.